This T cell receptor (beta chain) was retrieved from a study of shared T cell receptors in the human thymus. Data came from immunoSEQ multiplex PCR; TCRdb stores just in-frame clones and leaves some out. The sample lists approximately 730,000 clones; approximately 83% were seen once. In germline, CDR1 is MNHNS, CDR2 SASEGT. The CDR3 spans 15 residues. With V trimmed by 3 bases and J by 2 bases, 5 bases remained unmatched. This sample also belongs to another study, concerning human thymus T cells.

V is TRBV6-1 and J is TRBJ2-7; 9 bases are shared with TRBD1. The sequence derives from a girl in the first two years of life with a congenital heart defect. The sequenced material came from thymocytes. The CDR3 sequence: CASSEPRTGAYEQYF. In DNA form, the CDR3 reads TGTGCCAGCAGTGAGCCTCGGACAGGGGCCTACGAGCAGTACTTC.